The clone carrying this T cell receptor (beta chain) was observed a handful of times. Its antigen is currently unknown. One junction end disagrees with the germline gene, perhaps due to a read error. The sample belongs to a study of regulatory T cells in long-lasting Graves disease. Study-level findings and limits: Favored gene segments in persistent disease were TRBV28, TRBJ1-2 and TRBJ2-5.

CDR1 and CDR2 from the germline V gene are SGHTA and FQGNSA. The CDR3 has 13 residues. CDR3-region Arm-PCR and iRepertoire HTBI primers produced the TCR beta libraries. TCRdb independently ran MiXCR on the multiplex PCR reads; one entry per CDR3 protein. This table has fewer than 400,000 distinct CDR3 sequences, less than 25% appearing once. This sample's time point: persistent/refractory GD, antithyroid drugs over 5 years with positive TRAb. Scientists built the TCR library using RNA that was extracted from PBMCs. The sequencing here drew on peripheral blood mononuclear cells (PBMCs), taken when the disease was refractory, from a patient treated with antithyroid drugs. The source of this sequence is a female donor with Graves disease. This chain connects TRBV7-2 to TRBJ2-7; D perhaps matches TRBD2 (5 bases). The CDR3 loop reads CASSVLVAYGQYF. In DNA, the CDR3 is TGTGCCAGCAGCGTACTAGTAGCGTACGGGCAGTACTTC.